One sample yielded the 9 T cell receptor beta chains listed below, sequenced in a study of OX40 agonist ivuxolimab in advanced cancers. Libraries were prepared by immunoSEQ multiplex PCR; TCRdb keeps only in-frame clonotypes and omits some of them. The sample has 55,000 to 75,000 clones, roughly 84% seen once. This material consisted of CD4+ or CD8+ T cells sorted from blood, taken in a trial of the OX40 agonist ivuxolimab. These TCRs come from an adult with an advanced solid tumor such as melanoma, head and neck, liver or kidney cancer.

This sequence joins TRBV29-1 and TRBJ1-5; a possible D gene is TRBD1 (5 bases). Germline-derived CDR1 and CDR2 are SQVTM and ANQGSEA. The CDR3 runs 12 residues. Between the trimmed V and J ends, which lost 0 bases and 11 bases, there was a span of 11 bases. The CDR3, as DNA: TGCAGCGTTGAAGATGGGGCAGCAGCCCAGCATTTT. Protein: CSVEDGAAAQHF.

The chain joins TRBV19 to TRBJ1-5, with D possibly TRBD1 on 5 matching bases. This CDR3 has 19 residues. Deletions cut 0 bases from V and 0 bases from J, with 18 bases between. Looked up from germline, CDR1 is LNHDA and CDR2 is SQIVND (reference sequence). The DNA of the CDR3 is TGTGCCAGTAGTATAGATCTTCCCACAGGAGCACCTAGCAATCAGCCCCAGCATTTT. Its protein product is CASSIDLPTGAPSNQPQHF.

In its sample, this clone was seen a few times. The chain links TRBV18 to TRBJ1-1, with D perhaps matching TRBD1 (6 bases). This CDR3 comprises 15 residues. V shed 2 bases and J shed 1 base, with 11 bases lying between them. From germline, CDR1 is KGHSH and CDR2 LQKENI. The CDR3 here is CASSPGGISNTEAFF. The CDR3 bases are TGTGCCAGCTCACCAGGGGGCATATCGAACACTGAAGCTTTCTTT.

The chain recombines TRBV28 with TRBJ1-2; D might be TRBD1 (6 bases). Trimming left V 2 bases short and J 7 bases short, with 17 bases between. CDR3 size: 15 residues. Per the germline V gene, CDR1 is MDHEN and CDR2 is SYDVKM. The CDR3 loop reads CASSLLGGGLVGYTF. The CDR3, as DNA: TGTGCCAGCAGTTTACTGGGGGGCGGTTTGGTTGGCTACACCTTC.

Concerning this clone itself: Mismatch with germline at one junction end may stem from a read error. This chain joins TRBV6-1 and TRBJ2-3; no definite D call. Germline CDR1 and CDR2: MNHNS and SASEGT. The CDR3 loop spans 12 amino acids. The CDR3 nucleotides read TGTGCCAGCGGTGACCGCACAGATACGCAGTATTTT. This encodes CASGDRTDTQYF.

CDR3 in amino acids: CASKVPGKSGNTIYF. Written as DNA, the CDR3 is TGTGCCAGCAAGGTTCCGGGGAAATCTGGAAACACCATATATTTT. This chain joins TRBV27 and TRBJ1-3; D gene ambiguous. This CDR3 has 15 amino acids. Trimming took off 7 bases at V and 1 base at J, with 14 bases between the two ends. The germline V gene encodes CDR1 MNHEY and CDR2 SMNVEV (reference sequence).

The V call is TRBV7-3, the J call TRBJ2-3; 9 positions match TRBD2. This CDR3 has 14 residues. Germline V gives CDR1 SGHTA, CDR2 FQGTGA. Trimming removed 6 bases from V and 5 bases from J; junction bases left unmatched: 6. In DNA form, the CDR3 reads TGTGCCAGCAGAAAAGCGGGGGGCGAAGATACGCAGTATTTT. Translation gives CASRKAGGEDTQYF.

The chain combines TRBV10-2 with TRBJ2-1, with D hard to call. The CDR3 runs 15 residues. Germline V lookup: CDR1 WSHSY, CDR2 SAAADI. The ends were cut back, 0 bases at V and 2 bases at J, with 8 bases in the middle. The CDR3 spells CASSESWATYNEQFF. In DNA form, the CDR3 reads TGCGCCAGCAGTGAGTCGTGGGCCACCTACAATGAGCAGTTCTTC.

This chain links TRBV6-1 with TRBJ1-6; D is possibly TRBD1 (5 bases). V was shortened by 4 bases and J by 11 bases, with 9 bases between the two germline ends. The CDR3 covers 12 residues. CDR1 is MNHNS, CDR2 SASEGT, per germline. In nucleotides, the CDR3 is TGTGCCAGCAGTGGGGGCTTGGCACCCCTCCACTTT. Translating it yields CASSGGLAPLHF.